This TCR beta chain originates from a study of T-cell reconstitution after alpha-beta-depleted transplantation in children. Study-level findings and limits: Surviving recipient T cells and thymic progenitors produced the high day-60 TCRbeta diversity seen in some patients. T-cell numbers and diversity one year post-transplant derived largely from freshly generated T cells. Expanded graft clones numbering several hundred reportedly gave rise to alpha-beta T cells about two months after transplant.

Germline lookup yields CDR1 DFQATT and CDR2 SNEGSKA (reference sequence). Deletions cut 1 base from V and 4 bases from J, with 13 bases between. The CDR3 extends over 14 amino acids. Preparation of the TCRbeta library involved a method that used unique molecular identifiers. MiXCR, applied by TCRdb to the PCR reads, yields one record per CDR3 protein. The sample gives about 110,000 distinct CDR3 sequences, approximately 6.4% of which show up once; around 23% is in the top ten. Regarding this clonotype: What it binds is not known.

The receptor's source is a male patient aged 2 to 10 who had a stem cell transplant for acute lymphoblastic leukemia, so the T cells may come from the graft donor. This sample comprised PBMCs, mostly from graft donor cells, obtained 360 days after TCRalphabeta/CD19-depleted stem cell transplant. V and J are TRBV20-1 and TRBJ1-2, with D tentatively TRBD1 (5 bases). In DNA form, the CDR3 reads TGCAGTGCTAGAGGTGCGACAGACCGCTATGGCTACACCTTC. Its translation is CSARGATDRYGYTF.